This T cell receptor beta chain was sequenced in a study of OX40 agonist ivuxolimab in advanced cancers. For the wider study: The costimulatory receptor OX40 (CD134) was targeted by ivuxolimab, a fully human IgG2 agonistic monoclonal antibody. Intravenous ivuxolimab was administered to patients every 2 weeks at six dose levels: 0.01, 0.1, 0.3, 1.5, 3 and 10 mg/kg. Among the approximately 50 dose-escalation patients, some 19 had hepatocellular carcinoma, approximately 15 melanoma, 9 renal cell carcinoma and 9 head and neck cancer. The dose-escalation cohort was 82.7% male with a mean age of approximately 59 years, ranging from roughly 20 to 85. Patients were allowed to have had prior anti-PD-1, anti-PD-L1 or anti-CTLA-4 therapy, and about 40% of the dose-escalation patients had been treated with checkpoint inhibitors. Partial responses occurred in three dose-escalation patients, of whom one had hepatocellular carcinoma and two had cutaneous melanoma. The purpose of peripheral TCRbeta sequencing was to test whether ivuxolimab changed TCR sequence diversity and led to clonal T-cell expansion. The paper describes the monotherapy dose-escalation part (N of about 52 patients) of the phase I trial of ivuxolimab. Broader findings and caveats from the paper: At doses from 0.1 to 3.0 mg/kg, clonal expansion was seen in both CD4+ and CD8+ blood T cells between baseline and week 6. Low levels of normalized T-cell clonal expansion were also seen in some nonresponding patients. The antigen specificity of the peripheral T cells that underwent clonal expansion was not determined. In the 0.1-3.0 mg/kg groups, partial responders were among the patients with the lowest normalized peripheral clonal expansion, particularly in CD8+ T cells. After ivuxolimab, expanded clones were on average more numerous among CD8+ T cells than among CD4+ T cells.

Patients with a history of autoimmune disease or receiving systemic immunosuppression were excluded from the trial. In every dose cohort, peripheral blood was drawn for TCR sequencing at baseline, cycle 4 day 1, and cycle 7 day 1. Samples came from an open-label, multicenter, first-in-human phase I dose-escalation trial of ivuxolimab. The trial enrolled adults with locally advanced or metastatic head and neck squamous cell, hepatocellular, melanoma or renal cell carcinoma. Before TCR sequencing, CD4+ T cells and CD8+ T cells from peripheral blood were sorted into separate populations. Genomic DNA was extracted from sorted cells for sequencing of the TCRbeta CDR3 region. The immunoSEQ Assay was used for sequencing of TCRbeta CDR3 regions. TCRdb carries this immuneACCESS record with in-frame sequences only. Its versions omit some clonotypes, under half of them owing to an unresolved V gene in the studies checked, with the rest unexplained. Present in this sample are about 77,000 clones, around 90% of which were seen just once. Clones ranked in the top ten supply 5.5% to 6.5% of the sample.

Details on this clone: Its antigen is not yet known. Base qualities were left out, and no much larger clone turns up one base away.

Its CDR3 holds 16 amino acids, cysteine through phenylalanine. The kept DNA is CDR3 alone, 48 bases in frame from the first base. CDR1 SEHNR and CDR2 FQNEAQ are derived from the germline V gene (reference sequence). Germline trimming amounts to 5 bases on V and 8 bases on J, with 12 as the count of junction bases outside the gene matches. The chain uses TRBV7-9 and TRBJ1-6; 7 central nucleotides agree with TRBD1. The sequence was collected from an adult with an advanced solid tumor such as melanoma, head and neck, liver or kidney cancer. The material was CD4+ or CD8+ T cells sorted from blood, obtained in a trial of the OX40 agonist ivuxolimab. The CDR3 is CASSPWTGGNDSPLHF. The bases read TGTGCCAGCAGCCCGTGGACAGGCGGGAATGATTCACCCCTCCACTTT.